A selection of T cell receptor beta chains follows, all from one sample in a study of OX40 agonist ivuxolimab in advanced cancers. This table comes from immunoSEQ multiplex PCR, and its TCRdb copy is limited to in-frame clones, with some not included. The repertoire holds around 53,000 clones, with 86% as singletons. Sequenced here: CD4+ or CD8+ T cells sorted from blood, sampled in a trial of the OX40 agonist ivuxolimab. The receptors originated from an adult with an advanced solid tumor such as melanoma, head and neck, liver or kidney cancer. Both conserved end residues are part of each CDR3. The order of the fields is clone size, J gene, D gene, V gene, CDR3 protein, CDR3 DNA. The D gene is left open where the match is weak. Part of the rows lack a size; the others show once, few, many or a class for expanded clones.

. | TRBJ2-3 | . | TRBV1 | CTSSQRSDTQYF | TGCACCAGCAGCCAACGGAGTGATACGCAGTATTTT
. | TRBJ2-2 | . | TRBV5-1 | CASIEQGNTGELFF | TGCGCCAGCATCGAACAGGGTAACACCGGGGAGCTGTTTTTT
. | TRBJ2-1 | . | TRBV21-1 | CASSTSRLRDRRYNEQFF | TGTGCCAGCAGCACCTCTCGACTCCGGGACAGGAGATACAATGAGCAGTTCTTC
. | TRBJ1-1 | . | TRBV30 | CAWSVGGADTEAFF | TGTGCCTGGAGTGTAGGGGGGGCAGACACTGAAGCTTTCTTT
. | TRBJ2-3 | TRBD2 | TRBV5-6 | CASSPRAGGTDTQYF | TGTGCCAGCAGCCCCCGAGCGGGGGGTACAGATACGCAGTATTTT
. | TRBJ2-7 | TRBD1 | TRBV7-9 | CASSLTLGTEYEQYF | TGTGCCAGCAGCCTCACTCTGGGGACAGAGTACGAGCAGTACTTC
once | TRBJ1-2 | . | TRBV28 | CASSPGDYGYTF | TGTGCCAGCAGTCCAGGGGACTATGGCTACACCTTC
. | TRBJ2-1 | . | TRBV13 | CASSLPGAYNEQFF | TGTGCCAGCAGCTTACCGGGGGCCTACAATGAGCAGTTCTTC
. | TRBJ2-2 | TRBD2 | TRBV29-1 | CSVRQGGTGELFF | TGCAGCGTAAGGCAGGGAGGGACCGGGGAGCTGTTTTTT
few | TRBJ2-3 | TRBD1 | TRBV18 | CASSLRQGSPPDTQYF | TGTGCCAGCTCACTCCGACAGGGTTCCCCCCCAGATACGCAGTATTTT